Below are 12 T cell receptor beta chains sequenced from a single sample in a study of T-cell reconstitution after alpha-beta-depleted transplantation in children. Unique molecular identifiers were built into the TCRbeta library. Each CDR3 protein gets one entry after TCRdb re-called the PCR reads with MiXCR. Here the sample spans 250,000 to 300,000 distinct CDR3 sequences, about 9.9% being singletons. The specimen was peripheral blood, collected 180 days after TCRalphabeta/CD19-depleted stem cell transplant. These receptors all stem from a male patient between 2 and 9 years old who had a stem cell transplant for chronic granulomatous disease, so the T cells may come from the graft donor.

Ten or more counts support this clonotype. This rearrangement joins TRBV6-2 or TRBV6-3 to TRBJ1-5; the D gene is possibly TRBD1 (6 bases). The V end lost 6 bases, the J end lost 6 bases, and 18 bases lay between the germline ends. This CDR3 spans 15 amino acids. The V gene's germline CDR1 is MNHEY and CDR2 SVGEGT. In DNA, the CDR3 is TGTGCCAGCAGCTGGCCTACAGGGTTCGGTCAGCCCCAGCATTTT. Its protein is CASSWPTGFGQPQHF.

This clonotype was observed many times. The V call is TRBV12-3 or TRBV12-4, the J call TRBJ2-7; D possibly corresponds to TRBD2 (6 bases). The CDR3 spans 17 residues. V was shortened by 4 bases and J by 2 bases, with 21 bases between the two germline ends. CDR3 nucleotide sequence: TGTGCCAGCAGTTCCTCCGGACGGGGCGGGACGACCTACGAGCAGTACTTC. Translating gives CASSSSGRGGTTYEQYF.

Of note for this clonotype: This may arise from a read error, as a much more abundant clone is one base away. The chain uses TRBV29-1 and TRBJ2-2; no clear D. The V gene lost 3 bases and the J gene lost 0 bases, with 11 bases spanning the gap. The CDR3 has 15 amino acids. The germline gives CDR1 SQVTM, CDR2 ANQGSEA. CDR3 nucleotides: TGCAGCGTTGACTCTGCAGTCACGAACACCGGGGAGCTGTTTTTT. It codes for CSVDSAVTNTGELFF.

This clonotype occurred a few times. V and J are TRBV6-1 and TRBJ2-2; possibly TRBD2 for D (5 bases). Trimming left V 4 bases short and J 2 bases short, with 11 bases between. CDR1 and CDR2 (germline): MNHNS, SASEGT. The CDR3 runs to 15 residues. In DNA form, the CDR3 reads TGTGCCAGCAGTGGTGGCAGGACTAACACCGGGGAGCTGTTTTTT. The encoded protein is CASSGGRTNTGELFF.

This clonotype occurred many times. The rearrangement uses TRBV5-1 and TRBJ2-3; the match to TRBD2 covers 10 bases. Germline trimming cut 1 base from V and 2 bases from J; bases unmatched to any gene: 19. CDR3 size: 21 residues. From germline, CDR1 is SGHRS and CDR2 YFSETQ. CDR3 DNA sequence: TGCGCCAGCAGCTTGTGGACCCGGAGGGCTAGCGGGGGCCCCTCCACAGATACGCAGTATTTT. This codes for CASSLWTRRASGGPSTDTQYF. Combining the CDR3 with reference TRBV5-1 and TRBJ2-3 gives the whole variable domain KAGVTQTPRYLIKTRGQQVTLSCSPISGHRSVSWYQQTPGQGLQFLFEYFSETQRNKGNFPGRFSGRQFSNSRSEMNVSTLELGDSALYLCASSLWTRRASGGPSTDTQYFGPGTRLTVL.

There are many counts of this clonotype. V gene TRBV7-6 combines with J gene TRBJ2-7, with D maybe TRBD2 (7 bases). V shed 5 bases and J shed 2 bases, with 16 bases lying between them. Germline values: CDR1 SGHVS, CDR2 FNYEAQ. The CDR3 consists of 15 residues. Here the CDR3 reads CASSQGLAAPYEQYF. CDR3 DNA sequence: TGTGCCAGCAGCCAGGGGCTAGCGGCCCCCTACGAGCAGTACTTC.

This clonotype was observed at least ten times. The chain is built from TRBV7-2 and TRBJ2-3; D gene uncertain. CDR1 is SGHTA and CDR2 is FQGNSA in the germline V gene. The CDR3 is 16 amino acids. V dropped 2 bases and J dropped 4 bases, with 16 bases sitting between them. CDR3 bases: TGTGCCAGCAGCTTATGGTCTAGTTCTGGTGCAGATACGCAGTATTTT. Its protein is CASSLWSSSGADTQYF.

This clonotype was recorded at least ten times. Germline and junction disagree at one end, which may indicate a read error. The CDR3 DNA reads TGTGCTAGCAGCTGGACAATAATCGGCACAGAGACCCAGTACTTC. It codes for CASSWTIIGTETQYF. The chain couples TRBV7-7 to TRBJ2-5, with D possibly being TRBD1 (5 bases). The CDR3 covers 15 residues. Germline-derived CDR1 and CDR2 are SSHAT and FNYEAQ (reference sequence).

In this sample, this clonotype turned up many times. The V and J genes are TRBV12-3 or TRBV12-4 and TRBJ2-2; 8 bases match TRBD2. The CDR3 has 14 amino acids. The ends lost 3 bases at V and 5 bases at J; junction bases unmatched: 2. CDR3 amino acids: CASSFTSGTGELFF. CDR3 sequence (DNA): TGTGCCAGCAGTTTCACTAGCGGAACCGGGGAGCTGTTTTTT.

In this sample, this clonotype turned up many times. V usage is TRBV5-1 and J usage is TRBJ2-5; TRBD2 matches 10 bases. V was clipped by 0 bases and J by 2 bases; unmatched bases: 4. The CDR3 extends over 16 amino acids. The germline CDR1 and CDR2 sequences are SGHRS and YFSETQ. In DNA, the CDR3 is TGCGCCAGCAGCTTGGGGCTAGCGGGAGAACAAGAGACCCAGTACTTC. It specifies CASSLGLAGEQETQYF.

This clonotype was found many times. The chain combines TRBV7-8 with TRBJ2-1; 8 positions match TRBD2. In germline, CDR1 is SGHVS, CDR2 FQNEAQ. The CDR3 length is 15 residues. The V segment lost 3 bases and the J segment 7 bases; nucleotides outside the gene matches: 8. CDR3 region: CASSFFAGGTNEQFF. CDR3 sequence (DNA): TGTGCCAGCAGCTTCTTTGCGGGAGGAACAAATGAGCAGTTCTTC.

In the case of this clonotype: Being one base from a much bigger clone, this may be a read error. The rearrangement joins TRBV7-9 to TRBJ2-2, with D perhaps being TRBD1 or TRBD2 (5 bases each). Germline CDR1 reads SEHNR; CDR2 reads FQNEAQ (reference sequence). This CDR3 comprises 15 residues. The CDR3 nucleotides are TGTGCCGGCAGCTCCGGGACGCATAACACCGGGGAGCTGTTTTTT. Protein sequence: CAGSSGTHNTGELFF.